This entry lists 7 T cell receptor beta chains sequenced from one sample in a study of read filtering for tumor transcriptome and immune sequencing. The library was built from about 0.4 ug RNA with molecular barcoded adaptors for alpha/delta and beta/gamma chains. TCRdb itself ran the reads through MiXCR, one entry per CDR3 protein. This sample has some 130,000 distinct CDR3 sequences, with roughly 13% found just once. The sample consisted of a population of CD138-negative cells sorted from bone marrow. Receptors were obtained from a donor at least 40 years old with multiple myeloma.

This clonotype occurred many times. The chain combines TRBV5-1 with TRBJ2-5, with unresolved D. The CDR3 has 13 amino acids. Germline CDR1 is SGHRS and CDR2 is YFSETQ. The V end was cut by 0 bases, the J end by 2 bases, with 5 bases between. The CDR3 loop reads CASSLGTQETQYF. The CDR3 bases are TGCGCCAGCAGCTTGGGGACGCAAGAGACCCAGTACTTC.

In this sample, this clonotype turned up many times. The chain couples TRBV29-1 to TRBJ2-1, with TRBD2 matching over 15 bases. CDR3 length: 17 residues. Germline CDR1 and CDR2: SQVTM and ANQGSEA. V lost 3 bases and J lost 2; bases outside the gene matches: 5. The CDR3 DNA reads TGCAGCGTTGAGGGACTAGCGGGAGGAGGGCCCTACAATGAGCAGTTCTTC. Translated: CSVEGLAGGGPYNEQFF.

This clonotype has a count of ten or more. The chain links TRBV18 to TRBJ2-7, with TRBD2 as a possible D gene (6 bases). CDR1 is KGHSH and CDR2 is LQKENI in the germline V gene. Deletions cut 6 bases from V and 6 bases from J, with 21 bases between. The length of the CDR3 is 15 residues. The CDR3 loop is CASSLTLRPGGEQYF. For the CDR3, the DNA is TGTGCCAGCTCCCTCACCCTCAGGCCCGGGGGCGAGCAGTACTTC.

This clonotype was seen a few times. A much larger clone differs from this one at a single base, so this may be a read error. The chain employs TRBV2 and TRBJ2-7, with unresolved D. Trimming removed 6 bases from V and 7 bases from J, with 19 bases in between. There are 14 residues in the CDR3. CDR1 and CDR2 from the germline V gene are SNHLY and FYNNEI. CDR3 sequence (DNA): TGTGCCAGCAGCTCTAACGGGTTGCTTCAGGAGCAGTACTTC. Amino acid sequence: CASSSNGLLQEQYF.

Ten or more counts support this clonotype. The CDR3 spells CASSQPGGNGYQPQHF. Here the CDR3 DNA reads TGCGCCAGCAGCCAACCAGGGGGCAATGGATATCAGCCCCAGCATTTT. This chain connects TRBV4-1 to TRBJ1-5; 8 bases match TRBD1. Unmatched junction bases numbered 8, after V lost 2 bases and J lost 5 bases. There are 16 residues in the CDR3. Germline values: CDR1 MGHRA, CDR2 YSYEKL.

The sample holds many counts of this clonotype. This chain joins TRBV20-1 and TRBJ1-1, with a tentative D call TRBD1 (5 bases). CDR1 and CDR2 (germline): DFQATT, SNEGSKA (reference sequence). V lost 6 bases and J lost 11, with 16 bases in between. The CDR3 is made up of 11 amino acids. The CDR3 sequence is CSAMRGDLAFF. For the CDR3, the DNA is TGCAGTGCGATGCGGGGCGATCTGGCTTTCTTT.

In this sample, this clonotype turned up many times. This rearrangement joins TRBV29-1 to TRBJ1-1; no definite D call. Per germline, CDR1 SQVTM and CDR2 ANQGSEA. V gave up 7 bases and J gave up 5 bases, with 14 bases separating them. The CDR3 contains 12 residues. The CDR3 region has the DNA TGCAGCGCCAAAGAGGGTGGTACTGAAGCTTTCTTT. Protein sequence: CSAKEGGTEAFF.